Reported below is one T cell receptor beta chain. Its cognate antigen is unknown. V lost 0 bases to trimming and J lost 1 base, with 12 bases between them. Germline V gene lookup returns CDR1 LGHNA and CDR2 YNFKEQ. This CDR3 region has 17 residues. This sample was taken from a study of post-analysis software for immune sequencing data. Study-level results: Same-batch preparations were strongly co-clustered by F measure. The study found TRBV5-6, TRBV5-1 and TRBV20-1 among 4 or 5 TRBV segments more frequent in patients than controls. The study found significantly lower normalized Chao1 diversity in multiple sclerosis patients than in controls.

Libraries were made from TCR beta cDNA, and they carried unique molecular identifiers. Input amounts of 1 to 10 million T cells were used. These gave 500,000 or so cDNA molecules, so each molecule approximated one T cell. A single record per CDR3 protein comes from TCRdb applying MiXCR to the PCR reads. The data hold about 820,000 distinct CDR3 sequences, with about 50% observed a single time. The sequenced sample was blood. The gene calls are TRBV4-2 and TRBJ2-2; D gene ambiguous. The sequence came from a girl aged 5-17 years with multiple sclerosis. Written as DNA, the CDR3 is TGTGCCAGCAGCCAAGATCGAGATAAGGGGAACACCGGGGAGCTGTTTTTT. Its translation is CASSQDRDKGNTGELFF.